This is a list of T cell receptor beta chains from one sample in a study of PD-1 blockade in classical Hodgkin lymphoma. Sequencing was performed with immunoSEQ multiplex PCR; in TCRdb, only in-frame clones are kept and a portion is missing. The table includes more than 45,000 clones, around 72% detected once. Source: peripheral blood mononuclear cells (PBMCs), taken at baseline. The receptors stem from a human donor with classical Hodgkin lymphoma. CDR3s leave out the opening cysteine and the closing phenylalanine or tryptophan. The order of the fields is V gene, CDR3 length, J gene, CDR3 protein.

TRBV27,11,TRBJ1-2,ASSLAQNYGYT
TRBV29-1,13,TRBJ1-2,SVSAGQGMGYGYT
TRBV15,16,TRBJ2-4,ATSRASGREVAKNIQY
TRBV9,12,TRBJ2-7,ASSAGDITYEQY
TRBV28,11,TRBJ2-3,ASGRPVADTQY
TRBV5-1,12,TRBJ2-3,ATRAGISTDTQY
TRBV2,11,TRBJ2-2,ASSLRVPGELF
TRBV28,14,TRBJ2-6,ASSSETGSGANVLT
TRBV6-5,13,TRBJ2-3,ASKPALASTDTQY
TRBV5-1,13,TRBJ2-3,ASSSWTSPPDTQY
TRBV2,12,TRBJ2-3,ASSAEGVADTQY
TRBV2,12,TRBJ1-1,ASSEAEGLAEAF
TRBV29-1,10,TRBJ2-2,SADRGTGELF
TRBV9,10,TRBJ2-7,ASSVEGYEQY
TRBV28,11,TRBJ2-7,ASRGGIVYEQY
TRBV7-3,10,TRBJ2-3,ASSLNEDTQY
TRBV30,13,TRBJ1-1,AWSHPGTGNTEAF
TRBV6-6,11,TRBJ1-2,ASSHGTQHGYT
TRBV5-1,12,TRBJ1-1,ASSTVQGNTEAF
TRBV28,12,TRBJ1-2,ASSLSLTGSGYT
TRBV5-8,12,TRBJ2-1,ASSLGLALGEQF
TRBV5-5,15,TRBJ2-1,ASSLDRGFSSYNEQF
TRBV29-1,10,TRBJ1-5,SVSGLNQPQH
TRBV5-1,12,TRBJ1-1,ASSLEPGNTEAF
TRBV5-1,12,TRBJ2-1,ASSLEAGPREQF
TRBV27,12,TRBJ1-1,ASSLLGMNTEAF
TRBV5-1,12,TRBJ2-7,ASSPGRTGEGQY
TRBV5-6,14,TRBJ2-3,ASSEAGVKVTDTQY
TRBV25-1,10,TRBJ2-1,ASSEYSGGQV
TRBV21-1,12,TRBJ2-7,ASSAWQGFHEQY
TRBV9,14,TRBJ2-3,ASSALGSGRTDTQY
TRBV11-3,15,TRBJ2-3,ASSPNFSGLSTDTQY
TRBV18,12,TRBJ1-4,ASSLGQEDEKLF
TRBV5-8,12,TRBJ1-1,ASSSGRGQAEAF
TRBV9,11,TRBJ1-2,ASSSPGLYGYT
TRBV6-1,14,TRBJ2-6,ASSGRTASGANVLT
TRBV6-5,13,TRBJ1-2,ASISPTRSMGGYT
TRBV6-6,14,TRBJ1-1,ASSSRSGTQNTEAF
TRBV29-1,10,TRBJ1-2,SVEPGNYGYT
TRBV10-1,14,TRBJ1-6,ASSPGTGRDDRPLH
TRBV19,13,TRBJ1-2,ASSPPADRARGYT
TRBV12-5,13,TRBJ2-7,ASGPPGAVAYEQY
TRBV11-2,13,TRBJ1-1,ASSLWVGANTEAF
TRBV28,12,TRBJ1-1,ASSFGQWNTEAF
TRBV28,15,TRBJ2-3,ASSAPGTSGGAGTQY
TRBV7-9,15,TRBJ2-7,ASSLELSGGSSYEQY
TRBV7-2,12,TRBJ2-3,ASSFSGSTDTQY
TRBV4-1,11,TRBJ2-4,ASSQDGGNIQY
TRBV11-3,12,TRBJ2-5,ASSSPGGQETQY
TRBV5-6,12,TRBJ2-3,ASSLWQLTDTQY
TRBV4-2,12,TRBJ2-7,ASSPEGTAYEQY
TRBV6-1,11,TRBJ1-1,ASSEAEGTEAF
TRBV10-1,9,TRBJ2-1,AIRLDNEQF
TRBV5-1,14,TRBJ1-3,ASTYTALGTGNTIY